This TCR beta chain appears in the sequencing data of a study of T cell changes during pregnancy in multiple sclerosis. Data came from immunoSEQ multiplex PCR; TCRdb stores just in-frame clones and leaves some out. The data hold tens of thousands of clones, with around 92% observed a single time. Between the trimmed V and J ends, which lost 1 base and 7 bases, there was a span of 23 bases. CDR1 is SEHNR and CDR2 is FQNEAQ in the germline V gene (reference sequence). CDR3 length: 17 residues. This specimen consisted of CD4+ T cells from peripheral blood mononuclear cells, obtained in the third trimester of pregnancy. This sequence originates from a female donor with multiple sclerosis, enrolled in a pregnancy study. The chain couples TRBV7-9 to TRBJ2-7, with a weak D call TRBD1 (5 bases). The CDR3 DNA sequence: TGTGCCAGCAGCTTAGTTGGAATGACAGACCCCCTCGGAGAGCAGTACTTC. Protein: CASSLVGMTDPLGEQYF.